The clone carrying this TCR beta chain is termed medium-sized. This study enrolled people aged about 18 to 90 from around 25 US geographic areas. Clones were read by immunoSEQ multiplex PCR, and TCRdb kept only the in-frame ones, dropping some. Among over 150,000 clones listed, 80% were seen once. The sample is drawn from a study of blood T cell repertoires in COVID-19. The sequence was collected from a woman aged 55-70 years who had recovered from COVID-19. Sequencing was done on a sample of PBMCs or T cells enriched from blood (not recorded which).

The CDR3 is CASSSRTGGDRNYGYTF. CDR3 sequence (DNA): TGCGCCAGCAGCTCTAGGACAGGGGGGGATCGTAACTATGGCTACACCTTC. The chain is built from TRBV5-1 and TRBJ1-2; 10 positions agree with TRBD1. CDR1 and CDR2 (germline): SGHRS, YFSETQ. J lost 1 base, V lost 3 bases, and 9 bases had no gene match. CDR3 length: 17 amino acids.